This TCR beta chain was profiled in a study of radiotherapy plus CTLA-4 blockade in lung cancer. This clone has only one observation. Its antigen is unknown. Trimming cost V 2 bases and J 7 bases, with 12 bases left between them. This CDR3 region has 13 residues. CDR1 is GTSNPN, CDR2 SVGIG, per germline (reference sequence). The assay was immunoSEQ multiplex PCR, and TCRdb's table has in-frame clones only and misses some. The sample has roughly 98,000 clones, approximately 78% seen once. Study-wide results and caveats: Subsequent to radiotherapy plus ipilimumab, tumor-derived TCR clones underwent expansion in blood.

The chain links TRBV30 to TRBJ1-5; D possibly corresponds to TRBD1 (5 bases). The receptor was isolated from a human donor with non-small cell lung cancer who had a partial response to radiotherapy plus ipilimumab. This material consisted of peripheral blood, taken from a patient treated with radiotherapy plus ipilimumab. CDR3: CAWSPGGGQPQHF. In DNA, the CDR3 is TGTGCCTGGAGTCCCGGCGGGGGACAGCCCCAGCATTTT. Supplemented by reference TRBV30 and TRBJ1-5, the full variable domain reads SQTIHQWPATLVQPVGSPLSLECTVEGTSNPNLYWYRQAAGRGLQLLFYSVGIGQISSEVPQNLSASRPQDRQFILSSKKLLLSDSGFYLCAWSPGGGQPQHFGDGTRLSIL.